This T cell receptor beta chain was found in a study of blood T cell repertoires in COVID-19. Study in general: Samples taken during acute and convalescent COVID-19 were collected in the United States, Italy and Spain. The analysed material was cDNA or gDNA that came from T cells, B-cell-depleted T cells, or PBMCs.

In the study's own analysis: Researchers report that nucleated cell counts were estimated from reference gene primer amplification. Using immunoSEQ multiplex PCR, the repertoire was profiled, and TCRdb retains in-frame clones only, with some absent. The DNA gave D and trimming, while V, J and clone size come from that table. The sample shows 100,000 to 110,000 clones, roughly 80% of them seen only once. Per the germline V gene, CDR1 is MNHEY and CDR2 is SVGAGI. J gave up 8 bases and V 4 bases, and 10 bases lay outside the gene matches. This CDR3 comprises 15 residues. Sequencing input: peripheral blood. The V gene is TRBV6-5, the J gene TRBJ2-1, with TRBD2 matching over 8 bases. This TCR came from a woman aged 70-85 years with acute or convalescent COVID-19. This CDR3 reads CASSLPGGKDHEQFF. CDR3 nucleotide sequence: TGTGCCAGCAGTTTGCCGGGGGGGAAGGATCATGAGCAGTTCTTC.